Each of the 9 T cell receptor beta chains below was sequenced from the same sample in a study of T cell changes during pregnancy in multiple sclerosis. Assay: immunoSEQ multiplex PCR; the TCRdb copy retains only in-frame clones and omits some. This table has some 21,000 clones, around 93% appearing once. The starting material was CD4+ T cells from peripheral blood mononuclear cells, obtained in the third trimester of pregnancy. These receptors all come from a female donor with multiple sclerosis, enrolled in a pregnancy study.

The CDR3 DNA reads TGCAGTGGAGAGGGGGACTATGGCTACACCTTC. Its protein product is CSGEGDYGYTF. The rearrangement joins TRBV20-1 to TRBJ1-2, with D possibly being TRBD1 (6 bases). The germline V gene encodes CDR1 DFQATT and CDR2 SNEGSKA (reference sequence). Trimming took off 7 bases at V and 3 bases at J, with 9 bases between the two ends. The CDR3 runs to 11 residues.

This clone has just a few counts. CDR3 region: CASRGDSPNYGYTF. Here the CDR3 DNA reads TGTGCCAGCAGAGGGGACAGCCCCAACTATGGCTACACCTTC. The chain joins TRBV2 to TRBJ1-2; 7 bases match TRBD1. CDR3 length: 14 amino acids. The germline CDR1 and CDR2 sequences are SNHLY and FYNNEI. V trimming: 6 bases; J trimming: 2 bases; junction bases outside the gene matches: 6. The complete variable domain, with remaining parts taken from reference TRBV2 and TRBJ1-2, reads EPEVTQTPSHQVTQMGQEVILRCVPISNHLYFYWYRQILGQKVEFLVSFYNNEISEKSEIFDDQFSVERPDGSNFTLKIRSTKLEDSAMYFCASRGDSPNYGYTFGSGTRLTVV.

The chain has TRBV29-1 and TRBJ1-2, with a weak D call TRBD1 (5 bases). The germline V and J ends were trimmed by 4 bases and 7 bases, with 16 bases remaining between them. CDR3 size: 13 residues. Germline values: CDR1 SQVTM, CDR2 ANQGSEA. CDR3 loop: CSVVSPDSTGYTF. In DNA form, the CDR3 reads TGCAGCGTTGTTTCCCCCGACAGTACTGGCTACACCTTC.

V gene TRBV9 combines with J gene TRBJ1-1, with 7 nucleotides matching TRBD1. J lost 0 bases, V lost 0 bases, and 5 bases had no gene match. The length of the CDR3 is 16 residues. Germline CDR1 is SGDLS and CDR2 is YYNGEE. CDR3 bases: TGTGCCAGCAGCGTAGGGGCAGGGGGGCTGAACACTGAAGCTTTCTTT. Translation gives CASSVGAGGLNTEAFF.

J is TRBJ1-5 and V is TRBV2, with a possible D match to TRBD1 (6 bases). Trimming cost V 8 bases and J 3 bases, with 14 bases left between them. CDR3 length: 14 residues. Per the germline V gene, CDR1 is SNHLY and CDR2 is FYNNEI. The CDR3 DNA is TGTGCCAGCGGCAGACAGGAGGACAATCAGCCCCAGCATTTT. Translation gives CASGRQEDNQPQHF. The full variable domain, with the rest looked up from reference TRBV2 and TRBJ1-5, is EPEVTQTPSHQVTQMGQEVILRCVPISNHLYFYWYRQILGQKVEFLVSFYNNEISEKSEIFDDQFSVERPDGSNFTLKIRSTKLEDSAMYFCASGRQEDNQPQHFGDGTRLSIL.

V is TRBV2 and J is TRBJ1-3; 8 nucleotides match TRBD1. CDR1 is SNHLY, CDR2 FYNNEI, per germline. The CDR3 contains 15 residues. With 5 bases clipped from V and 0 bases from J, the junction kept 3 bases outside the gene matches. CDR3 region: CASSPGQDSGNTIYF. In nucleotides, the CDR3 is TGTGCCAGCAGTCCGGGACAGGACTCTGGAAACACCATATATTTT.

The chain recombines TRBV27 with TRBJ1-1; D is perhaps TRBD1 (6 bases). Germline V gene sequence: CDR1 MNHEY, CDR2 SMNVEV (reference sequence). Trimming left V 3 bases short and J 1 base short, with 9 bases between. There are 14 residues in the CDR3. The CDR3: CASSLVRGNTEAFF. The CDR3 coding sequence is TGTGCCAGCAGTTTGGTCAGGGGGAACACTGAAGCTTTCTTT.

The rearrangement links TRBV5-4 to TRBJ1-2, with D possibly matching TRBD1 (6 bases). Trimming took off 4 bases at V and 4 bases at J, with 11 bases between the two ends. Looked up from germline, CDR1 is SGHNT and CDR2 is YYREEE (reference sequence). The CDR3 is 13 residues long. The CDR3 nucleotides read TGTGCCAGCAGCCCGGACAGATTCTATGGCTACACCTTC. Its protein product is CASSPDRFYGYTF.

The DNA of the CDR3 is TGTGCCAGCAGGCTGACAGGGTCGAACACTGAAGCTTTCTTT. Protein sequence: CASRLTGSNTEAFF. The chain has TRBV27 and TRBJ1-1; 7 bases fit TRBD1. Germline V gene sequence: CDR1 MNHEY, CDR2 SMNVEV (reference sequence). This CDR3 has 14 residues. Losses at the gene ends were 6 bases for V and 1 base for J; bases not matched to a gene: 5.